The 21 T cell receptor beta chains below come from one sample, sequenced in a study of response to subunit inactivated influenza vaccine listed by TCRdb under 2018. The receptor library was made with RT-PCR. This sample was sequenced with an Illumina HiSeq 2500. TCRdb reprocessing: public reads trimmed at Q25 with fastp, clones called with MiXCR, in-frame beta chains kept. Identical CDR3 protein sequences are pooled into one entry, listed with their most common genes and DNA. The table for this sample lists hundreds of thousands of distinct CDR3 sequences; less than 8% of them were counted only once. The ten largest clones capture 10% to 15% of the sample. The input for sequencing was PBMCs from blood, taken less than 25 months after vaccination. Receptor source: a man between 50 and 75 years old who received an inactivated influenza vaccine. Donor details come from another sample of the same person, matched by shared clones.

J is TRBJ2-2 and V is TRBV2; D uncertain. The CDR3 is 14 amino acids. Looked up from germline, CDR1 is SNHLY and CDR2 is FYNNEI. Trimming removed 3 bases from V and 3 bases from J, with 8 bases in between. CDR3 region: CASSDSWYTGELFF. The DNA of the CDR3 is TGTGCCAGCAGTGATTCCTGGTACACCGGGGAGCTGTTTTTT.

This clonotype has a handful of counts. This chain joins TRBV20-1 and TRBJ2-6, with 7 bases fitting TRBD2. Germline CDR1 is DFQATT and CDR2 is SNEGSKA (reference sequence). CDR3 length: 15 amino acids. Germline trimming cut 1 base from V and 2 bases from J; bases unmatched to any gene: 2. The DNA for the CDR3 is TGCAGTGCTAGAGTGGGGACTACTGGGGCCAACGTCCTGACTTTC. It specifies CSARVGTTGANVLTF.

The chain has TRBV7-2 and TRBJ2-7; D not certain. V was clipped by 0 bases and J by 0 bases, with 9 bases between them. This CDR3 has 15 amino acids. Germline V gene data show CDR1 as SGHTA and CDR2 as FQGNSA. CDR3 amino acids: CASSLAGRSSYEQYF. The CDR3 coding sequence is TGTGCCAGCAGCTTAGCAGGCCGGAGCTCCTACGAGCAGTACTTC. The entire variable domain, with the rest obtained from reference TRBV7-2 and TRBJ2-7, is as follows: GAGVSQSPSNKVTEKGKDVELRCDPISGHTALYWYRQSLGQGLEFLIYFQGNSAPDKSGLPSDRFSAERTGGSVSTLTIQRTQQEDSAVYLCASSLAGRSSYEQYFGPGTRLTVT.

Regarding this clonotype: A read error may explain this, as a much larger clone is one base away. V and J are TRBV9 and TRBJ2-2; 7 bases line up with TRBD2. This CDR3 contains 16 residues. CDR1 is SGDLS and CDR2 is YYNGEE in the germline V gene. This CDR3 reads CASSPRFGGNTGELVF. The CDR3 DNA sequence: TGTGCCAGCAGCCCCCGTTTCGGGGGGAACACCGGGGAGCTGGTTTTT. Using reference TRBV9 and TRBJ2-2 for the parts outside the CDR3, the full variable domain is DSGVTQTPKHLITATGQRVTLRCSPRSGDLSVYWYQQSLDQGLQFLIQYYNGEERAKGNILERFSAQQFPDLHSELNLSSLELGDSALYFCASSPRFGGNTGELVFGEGSRLTVL.

This chain uses TRBV11-1 with TRBJ2-6; D is possibly TRBD1 or TRBD2 (5 bases each). Trimming cost V 3 bases and J 2 bases, with 17 bases left between them. The CDR3 totals 18 residues. Germline CDR1 reads SGHAT; CDR2 reads FQDESV (reference sequence). The DNA of the CDR3 is TGTGCCAGCAGCTTGTCGGTACTTTTGGGGGCTGGGGCCAACGTCCTGACTTTC. Its translation: CASSLSVLLGAGANVLTF. The whole variable domain, filled in from reference TRBV11-1 and TRBJ2-6, reads EAEVAQSPRYKITEKSQAVAFWCDPISGHATLYWYRQILGQGPELLVQFQDESVVDDSQLPKDRFSAERLKGVDSTLKIQPAELGDSAMYLCASSLSVLLGAGANVLTFGAGSRLTVL.

The sample holds many counts of this clonotype. The rearrangement links TRBV2 to TRBJ1-3; D is ambiguous. This CDR3 is 14 amino acids long. V dropped 6 bases and J dropped 7 bases, with 16 bases sitting between them. The V gene's germline CDR1 is SNHLY and CDR2 FYNNEI. The CDR3 coding sequence is TGTGCCAGCAGGGCGGACGGCCTTCCGAACACCATATATTTT. Translating it yields CASRADGLPNTIYF.

The rearrangement joins TRBV5-5 to TRBJ2-5; possible D gene TRBD1, 6 bases. This CDR3 is built from 18 residues. Trimming shortened V by 1 base and J by 3 bases, and 22 bases separated the two germline ends. Germline CDR1 reads SGHKS; CDR2 reads YYEKEE (reference sequence). Here the CDR3 DNA reads TGTGCCAGCAGCTTGTCAAGAGGGGGTTCCCTGGTGGAAGAGACCCAGTACTTC. This gives the protein CASSLSRGGSLVEETQYF.

The chain is built from TRBV15 and TRBJ2-7, with 8 bases that match TRBD1. Germline loops: CDR1 LNHNV, CDR2 YYDKDF (reference sequence). J lost 5 bases, V lost 1 base, and 7 bases had no gene match. CDR3 length: 15 amino acids. The DNA for the CDR3 is TGTGCCACCAGCAGAGCCTATGGACAGGGCCACGAGCAGTACTTC. The encoded protein is CATSRAYGQGHEQYF.

The chain combines TRBV15 with TRBJ2-2; no reliable D call. Germline V CDR1 and CDR2: LNHNV, YYDKDF (reference sequence). This CDR3 has 12 residues. Trimming cost V 4 bases and J 8 bases, with 8 bases left between them. The CDR3 reads CATSTRSGELFF. In DNA form, the CDR3 reads TGTGCCACCAGCACCCGTTCAGGGGAGCTGTTTTTT.

For the CDR3, the DNA is TGTGCCAGCAGCTTATTGGGACAGTTCAACACTGAAGCTTTCTTT. Encoded protein: CASSLLGQFNTEAFF. The chain combines TRBV11-1 with TRBJ1-1, with TRBD1 identical over 7 bases. Germline CDR1 is SGHAT and CDR2 is FQDESV (reference sequence). The CDR3 is made up of 15 amino acids. With 2 bases clipped from V and 2 bases from J, the junction kept 5 bases outside the gene matches.

J is TRBJ1-6 and V is TRBV7-6, with TRBD1 as a possible D gene (5 bases). This CDR3 is built from 16 residues. The V gene's germline CDR1 is SGHVS and CDR2 FNYEAQ. The V end lost 5 bases, the J end lost 9 bases, and 20 bases lay between the germline ends. The CDR3 protein is CASSPVGGGLGSPLHF. For the CDR3, the DNA is TGTGCCAGCAGCCCCGTCGGGGGGGGGTTGGGTTCACCCCTCCACTTT.

This sequence joins TRBV12-3 or TRBV12-4 and TRBJ1-1; D uncertain. The CDR3 contains 14 residues. Trimming shortened V by 5 bases and J by 7 bases, and 17 bases separated the two germline ends. DNA of the CDR3: TGTGCCAGCAGTCTCGACGGAAAGCGGGGTGAAGCTTTCTTT. This translates into CASSLDGKRGEAFF.

The sample holds many counts of this clonotype. The chain recombines TRBV5-6 with TRBJ2-2; 13 nucleotides align to TRBD2. The CDR3 is 16 residues long. Germline CDR1 and CDR2: SGHDT and YYEEEE. The trim removed 5 bases at V and 5 bases at J, leaving 6 bases unmatched. The DNA for the CDR3 is TGTGCCAGCAGAGAGGGACTAGCGGGGTTAACCGGGGAGCTGTTTTTT. It yields the protein CASREGLAGLTGELFF.

This clonotype showed up just a few times. This chain joins TRBV5-4 and TRBJ2-2, with TRBD1 matching over 9 bases. CDR1 and CDR2 from the germline V gene are SGHNT and YYREEE (reference sequence). The CDR3 totals 14 residues. The J segment lost 6 bases and the V segment lost 4 bases, leaving 4 bases of the junction unmatched. The CDR3 is CASSERQGAGELFF. In DNA form, the CDR3 reads TGTGCCAGCAGCGAGAGACAGGGGGCCGGGGAGCTGTTTTTT.

This clonotype was recorded at least ten times. This rearrangement joins TRBV5-1 to TRBJ2-1; D remains unclear. Per germline, CDR1 SGHRS and CDR2 YFSETQ. V lost 3 bases to trimming and J lost 9 bases, with 10 bases between them. There are 12 residues in the CDR3. The CDR3 nucleotides read TGCGCCAGCAGCTCCGAGGTTGGTGAGCAGTTCTTC. It encodes CASSSEVGEQFF.

This clonotype was seen a few times. This rearrangement joins TRBV7-8 to TRBJ2-3; weak D call: TRBD2 (6 bases). V was trimmed by 2 bases and J by 2 bases, leaving 17 bases between them. The germline CDR1 and CDR2 sequences are SGHVS and FQNEAQ. This CDR3 contains 17 residues. This chain's CDR3 is CASSLWVLASDTDTQYF. For the CDR3, the DNA is TGTGCCAGCAGCTTATGGGTATTGGCTAGCGACACAGATACGCAGTATTTT.

This clonotype was seen a handful of times. The chain has TRBV21-1 and TRBJ2-7; the DNA was not used to check the table's D call, TRBD2. TRBV21-1 represents a pseudogene. The CDR3 length is 16 residues. CDR3 DNA sequence: TGTGCCAGCAGCAAAGGTCAGCGGTTCGGAACCTACGAGCAGTACTTC. The encoded protein is CASSKGQRFGTYEQYF.

This clonotype has ten or more counts. V usage is TRBV29-1 and J usage is TRBJ2-1; TRBD2 aligns across 15 bases. The CDR3 is made up of 15 amino acids. Losses at the gene ends were 5 bases for V and 9 bases for J; bases not matched to a gene: 8. The germline V gene has CDR1 SQVTM and CDR2 ANQGSEA. The CDR3 coding sequence is TGCAGCGTTAAGGGGACTAGCGGGAGGTTGGGTGAGCAGTTCTTC. Translated: CSVKGTSGRLGEQFF.

The chain combines TRBV7-2 with TRBJ1-5; D not certain. CDR1 and CDR2 from the germline V gene are SGHTA and FQGNSA. Trimming stripped 2 bases from V and 5 bases from J, with 10 bases between. This CDR3 has 14 amino acids. For the CDR3, the DNA is TGTGCCAGCAGCTTAAGTGTCCGGGATCAGCCCCAGCATTTT. This gives the protein CASSLSVRDQPQHF.

This clonotype has at least ten counts. This chain joins TRBV11-2 and TRBJ1-2, with D uncertain. Germline V CDR1 and CDR2: SGHAT, FQNNGV. CDR3 length: 13 residues. Trimming shortened V by 2 bases and J by 4 bases, and 8 bases separated the two germline ends. CDR3 coding DNA: TGTGCCAGCAGCTTATCCGGTTTCTATGGCTACACCTTC. This sequence encodes CASSLSGFYGYTF.

J is TRBJ2-3 and V is TRBV30, with D unresolved. Germline V gives CDR1 GTSNPN, CDR2 SVGIG (reference sequence). Trimming pared 0 bases from V and 2 bases from J, leaving 9 bases between. The CDR3 is 14 amino acids. This CDR3 is CAWSVSWDTDTQYF. CDR3 in DNA: TGTGCCTGGAGTGTCTCGTGGGACACAGATACGCAGTATTTT.